A single sample gave rise to the 6 T cell receptor beta chains below, sequenced in a study of cytomegalovirus exposure and HLA in healthy donors. Assay: immunoSEQ multiplex PCR; the TCRdb copy retains only in-frame clones and omits some. The sample has over 200,000 clones, around 90% seen once. The sample was PBMCs. The receptors originated from a woman in her twenties or thirties in good health and CMV-seronegative.

The chain has TRBV18 and TRBJ2-3, with D perhaps given as TRBD1 or TRBD2 (5 bases each). V lost 3 bases, J lost 0 bases, and 7 bases lay in between. There are 14 residues in the CDR3. The germline V gene encodes CDR1 KGHSH and CDR2 LQKENI. CDR3 in amino acids: CASSPRDSTDTQYF. The CDR3 DNA is TGTGCCAGCTCACCTAGGGACAGCACAGATACGCAGTATTTT.

V gene TRBV28 combines with J gene TRBJ2-5, with D perhaps assigned TRBD1 or TRBD2 (6 bases each). The CDR3 extends over 15 amino acids. Deletions cut 5 bases from V and 2 bases from J, with 15 bases between. Per the germline V gene, CDR1 is MDHEN and CDR2 is SYDVKM. CDR3 sequence (DNA): TGTGCCAGCAGTGGACAGTCCGCGGGGCAAGAGACCCAGTACTTC. It codes for CASSGQSAGQETQYF.

V and J are TRBV19 and TRBJ2-7; unclear D gene. The CDR3 length is 13 residues. CDR1 is LNHDA, CDR2 SQIVND, per germline (reference sequence). V gave up 5 bases and J gave up 0 bases, with 8 bases separating them. CDR3: CASSLGSSYEQYF. Written as DNA, the CDR3 is TGTGCCAGTAGTTTGGGAAGCTCCTACGAGCAGTACTTC.

This sequence joins TRBV6-4 and TRBJ2-1, with 14 bases matching TRBD2. The CDR3 loop spans 15 amino acids. The V segment lost 6 bases and the J segment 8 bases; nucleotides outside the gene matches: 6. Germline CDR1 MRHNA, CDR2 SNTAGT. CDR3 DNA: TGTGCCAGCAGCCCCACGGGACTAGCGGGAGATGAGCAGTTCTTC. Translated, it gives CASSPTGLAGDEQFF.

This clone was observed a few times. In nucleotides, the CDR3 is TGTGCCAGCAGTCCGTCGGGACAGGGGTTCGAAAAACTGTTTTTT. It translates to CASSPSGQGFEKLFF. This chain uses TRBV28 with TRBJ1-4, with 10 bases fitting TRBD1. The CDR3 is 15 residues long. CDR1 MDHEN and CDR2 SYDVKM come from the germline V gene. With V trimmed by 5 bases and J by 8 bases, 8 bases remained unmatched.

The V and J genes are TRBV2 and TRBJ2-7; D is perhaps TRBD1 (6 bases). Germline V CDR1 and CDR2: SNHLY, FYNNEI. The CDR3 is made up of 15 amino acids. Trimming stripped 4 bases from V and 3 bases from J, with 16 bases between. CDR3 sequence (DNA): TGTGCCAGCAGTGCGCTACAGGGCGTCAACTACGAGCAGTACTTC. Its translation: CASSALQGVNYEQYF.